Following are 9 T cell receptor beta chains from one sample sequenced in a study of T cells after yellow fever vaccination. TCRdb re-called the 5' RACE reads through MiXCR, storing one row per CDR3 protein. The repertoire includes some 300,000 distinct CDR3 sequences, approximately 3.8% of them detected once, and roughly a quarter sits in the top ten. The specimen comprised PBMCs, sampled on the day of the yellow fever booster vaccination. Receptors originate from a man aged 18-30 years who received the YFV17D yellow fever vaccine.

This clonotype came up a few times. The CDR3 sequence: CATSGSVNTEAFF. The CDR3 DNA follows: TGTGCCACCAGCGGATCGGTGAACACTGAAGCTTTCTTT. This chain connects TRBV15 to TRBJ1-1; D unclear. Trimming pared 5 bases from V and 0 bases from J, leaving 7 bases between. This CDR3 region has 13 residues. CDR1 is LNHNV, CDR2 YYDKDF, per germline (reference sequence).

This chain connects TRBV7-8 to TRBJ2-7, with a weak D call TRBD1 (5 bases). The germline CDR1 and CDR2 sequences are SGHVS and FQNEAQ. The CDR3 is 16 residues long. V lost 4 bases to trimming and J lost 0 bases, with 16 bases between them. For the CDR3, the DNA is TGTGCCAGCAGCTCATACCGAAGGACATCCTCCTACGAGCAGTACTTC. Translating it yields CASSSYRRTSSYEQYF.

A few counts support this clonotype. The CDR3 region is CSANALAGGADTQYF. As DNA, the CDR3 is TGCAGTGCTAACGCTCTAGCGGGGGGGGCAGATACGCAGTATTTT. This chain uses TRBV20-1 with TRBJ2-3; 12 bases map to TRBD2. Trimming cost V 4 bases and J 4 bases; bases outside gene matches: 6. This CDR3 is built from 15 residues. Per germline, CDR1 DFQATT and CDR2 SNEGSKA (reference sequence).

This clonotype was seen many times. V is TRBV5-1 and J is TRBJ2-5; perhaps D is TRBD1 or TRBD2 (5 bases each). The CDR3 has 15 amino acids. The V end was cut by 0 bases, the J end by 1 base, with 10 bases between. Germline V gene lookup returns CDR1 SGHRS and CDR2 YFSETQ. CDR3 protein: CASSLAGTSQETQYF. CDR3 sequence (DNA): TGCGCCAGCAGCTTGGCGGGGACGTCCCAAGAGACCCAGTACTTC. The entire variable domain, with the rest obtained from reference TRBV5-1 and TRBJ2-5, is as follows: KAGVTQTPRYLIKTRGQQVTLSCSPISGHRSVSWYQQTPGQGLQFLFEYFSETQRNKGNFPGRFSGRQFSNSRSEMNVSTLELGDSALYLCASSLAGTSQETQYFGPGTRLLVL.

This clonotype was seen at least ten times. The rearrangement links TRBV5-1 to TRBJ1-1, with D perhaps matching TRBD1 (5 bases). This CDR3 comprises 13 residues. The germline V gene encodes CDR1 SGHRS and CDR2 YFSETQ. Between the trimmed V and J ends, which lost 5 bases and 4 bases, there was a span of 12 bases. The CDR3, as DNA: TGCGCCAGCAGAGGGGAGGATATCACTGAAGCTTTCTTT. As protein: CASRGEDITEAFF.

This clonotype was seen more than once but under ten times. CDR3 loop: CAISGYRDQPQHF. Here the CDR3 DNA reads TGTGCCATCAGTGGATACAGAGATCAGCCCCAGCATTTT. This chain links TRBV10-3 with TRBJ1-5; no clear D gene. The V end was cut by 4 bases, the J end by 5 bases, with 9 bases between. The CDR3 spans 13 residues. Germline V lookup: CDR1 ENHRY, CDR2 SYGVKD.

This clonotype was observed a handful of times. The V call is TRBV27, the J call TRBJ1-2; 11 positions agree with TRBD1. Per the germline V gene, CDR1 is MNHEY and CDR2 is SMNVEV (reference sequence). The CDR3 has 15 amino acids. J gave up 2 bases and V 5 bases, and 4 bases lay outside the gene matches. This CDR3 reads CASSTRTGGNYGYTF. CDR3 DNA sequence: TGTGCCAGCAGTACCCGGACAGGGGGCAACTATGGCTACACCTTC.

This clonotype was recorded many times. The rearrangement links TRBV6-5 to TRBJ2-5, with a weak D call TRBD1 (5 bases). The V end lost 5 bases, the J end lost 6 bases, and 13 bases lay between the germline ends. Per the germline V gene, CDR1 is MNHEY and CDR2 is SVGAGI. This CDR3 is built from 13 residues. The CDR3 sequence is CASSQGLVKTQYF. CDR3 nucleotide sequence: TGTGCCAGCAGTCAGGGTTTGGTAAAGACCCAGTACTTC.

There are many counts of this clonotype. The genes are TRBV4-3 and TRBJ2-7, with D possibly matching TRBD1 (6 bases). The CDR3 has 14 residues. The V gene lost 1 base and the J gene lost 7 bases, with 14 bases spanning the gap. The germline CDR1 and CDR2 sequences are LGHNA and YSLEER. DNA of the CDR3: TGCGCCAGCAGCCAAGTCCGACAGGATCAGGAGCAGTACTTC. Translation gives CASSQVRQDQEQYF.